Described below is a single T cell receptor (beta chain) sequence and its context. This clone was seen once. Its antigen is currently not known. Base qualities were left out, and no much larger clone turns up one base away. The data were taken from a study of cytomegalovirus exposure and HLA in healthy donors (TCRdb year 2017). Study-level background: According to a later analysis, one platform produced both the roughly 120 validation repertoires and the approximately 600 repertoires of the first cohort. To predict cytomegalovirus infection status, the study combined high-throughput TCR immunosequencing, statistical association of individual TCRs with disease status, and machine learning. In addition to the first cohort of around 670 subjects, a separate validation cohort of 100 to 150 different subjects was used. The study aimed to test whether cataloging public T cell receptors could reveal signatures of past pathogen exposure.

Deletion took 2 bases off V and 7 bases off J, with a span of 9 bases between the germline ends. Reading the germline V gene gives CDR1 MDHEN and CDR2 SYDVKM. Taken from cysteine to phenylalanine, the CDR3 has 12 residues. The sequence is cut down to CDR3 DNA, 36 bases in frame from base 1. The donors belonged to the validation cohort of over a hundred subjects, which was separate from the roughly 670-subject first cohort. The library relied on the immunoSEQ multiplex PCR assay. As for the original processing: A statistical classification framework was built for diagnosing cytomegalovirus status from the catalog of TCR beta chain sequences. The table comes from immuneACCESS by way of TCRdb, which keeps in-frame sequences with V and J called. Part of the clones is missing from these tables; in studies checked, under half for an unresolved V gene and the rest for unknown reasons. The V and J calls and clone size are taken from that table; D and trimming were inferred from the DNA. This sample has roughly 56,000 clones in its table, and around 94% of those were observed once. Around 2% of the sample rests with the top ten.

Overall results and qualifications from the work: Across donors, most TCR sequences were observed very rarely, whereas some public TCRs were present in many individuals. A few of the identified cytomegalovirus-associated TCR beta chains were confirmed in vitro to be specific for cytomegalovirus antigens. The classifier was reported to diagnose cytomegalovirus status with high specificity and sensitivity in both the original and validation cohorts. Of the cluster scores, 94% were above 0 in a later analysis, which found that TCRs clustered in the first cohort also tended to co-occur in the 120 validation repertoires. The validation cohort had no HLA typing available for a later analysis, so co-occurrence within that cohort was assessed over all 130 or so repertoires. The authors suggested that the approach could potentially be generalized to other disease states and immunological phenotypes. The study listed over 150 TCR beta chains as associated with cytomegalovirus.

The sequenced material came from PBMCs. The clonotype was recovered from a man aged 18 to 30 in good health and CMV-seronegative. Recombination connected TRBV28 to TRBJ2-7; a weak D assignment points to TRBD2 (5 bases agree). In nucleotides, the sequence is TGTGCCAGCAGTTTAGGGAGATGGGAGCAGTACTTC. Translated, it reads CASSLGRWEQYF.